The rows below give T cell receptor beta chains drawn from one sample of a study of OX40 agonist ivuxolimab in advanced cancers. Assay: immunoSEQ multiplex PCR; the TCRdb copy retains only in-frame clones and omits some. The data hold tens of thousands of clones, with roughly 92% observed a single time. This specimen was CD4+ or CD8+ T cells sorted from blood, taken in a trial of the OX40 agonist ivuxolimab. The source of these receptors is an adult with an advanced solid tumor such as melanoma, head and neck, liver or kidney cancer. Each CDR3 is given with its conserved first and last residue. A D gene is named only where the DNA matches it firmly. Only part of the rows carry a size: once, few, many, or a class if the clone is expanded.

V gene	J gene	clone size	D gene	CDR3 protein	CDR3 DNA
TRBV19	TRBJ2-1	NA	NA	CASSARLLPRNEQFF	TGTGCCAGTAGTGCCAGACTCCTACCACGCAATGAGCAGTTCTTC
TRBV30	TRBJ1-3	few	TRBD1	CAWSTGDLPGNTIYF	TGTGCCTGGAGTACAGGGGACCTACCCGGAAACACCATATATTTT
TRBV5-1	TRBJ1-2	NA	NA	CASSSQGYGYTF	TGCGCCAGCAGCTCCCAGGGGTATGGCTACACCTTC
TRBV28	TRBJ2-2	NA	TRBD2	CASGRENTGELFF	TGTGCCAGCGGGAGGGAGAACACCGGGGAGCTGTTTTTT
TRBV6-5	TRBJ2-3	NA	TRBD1	CASSPDREADTQYF	TGTGCCAGCAGCCCCGACAGGGAAGCAGATACGCAGTATTTT
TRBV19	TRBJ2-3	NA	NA	CASSIADTQYF	TGTGCCAGTAGTATCGCAGATACGCAGTATTTT
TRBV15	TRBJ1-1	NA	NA	CATSRGGTGMNTEAFF	TGTGCCACCAGCAGAGGGGGGACGGGAATGAACACTGAAGCTTTCTTT
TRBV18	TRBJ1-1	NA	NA	CASSRSLSVLDTEAFF	TGTGCCAGCTCGCGCTCCCTCTCCGTGTTGGACACTGAAGCTTTCTTT
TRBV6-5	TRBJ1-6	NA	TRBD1	CASSLDRGDSPLHF	TGTGCCAGCAGTCTCGACAGGGGGGATTCACCCCTCCACTTT
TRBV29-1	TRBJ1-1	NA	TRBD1	CSVLNPTGSGNTEAFF	TGCAGCGTCCTCAACCCGACAGGGTCCGGGAACACTGAAGCTTTCTTT
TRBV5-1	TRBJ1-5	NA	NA	CASSLGGGGQPQHF	TGCGCCAGCAGCTTGGGGGGCGGGGGTCAGCCCCAGCATTTT
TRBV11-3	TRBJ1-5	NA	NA	CASSWGGRSNQPQHF	TGTGCCAGCAGCTGGGGGGGGCGGAGCAATCAGCCCCAGCATTTT
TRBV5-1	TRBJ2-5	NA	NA	CASSLVGQGQETQYF	TGCGCCAGCAGCTTGGTAGGGCAGGGACAAGAGACCCAGTACTTC
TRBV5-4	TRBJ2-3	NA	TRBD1	CASSGTGGTDTQYF	TGTGCCAGCAGCGGAACAGGGGGCACAGATACGCAGTATTTT
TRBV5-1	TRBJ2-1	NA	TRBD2	CASSSEGGSGEYNEQFF	TGCGCCAGCAGCTCGGAAGGGGGTAGCGGGGAGTACAATGAGCAGTTCTTC
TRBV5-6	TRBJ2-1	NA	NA	CASSLTQEFYNEQFF	TGTGCCAGCAGCCTTACACAAGAATTCTACAATGAGCAGTTCTTC
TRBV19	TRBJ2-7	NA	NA	CASSDLTGNEQYF	TGTGCCAGTAGTGACTTGACGGGCAACGAGCAGTACTTC
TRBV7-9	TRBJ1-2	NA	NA	CASSLVGERGYTF	TGTGCCAGCAGCTTAGTGGGGGAGCGGGGCTACACCTTC
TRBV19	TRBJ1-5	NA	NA	CASKGYSNQPQHF	TGTGCCAGTAAAGGGTATAGCAATCAGCCCCAGCATTTT
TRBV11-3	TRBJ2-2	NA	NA	CASSSFANTGELFF	TGTGCCAGCAGCTCATTCGCGAACACCGGGGAGCTGTTTTTT
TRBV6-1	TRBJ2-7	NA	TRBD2	CAGQRGGDSYEQYF	TGTGCCGGCCAGCGGGGCGGCGACTCCTACGAGCAGTACTTC
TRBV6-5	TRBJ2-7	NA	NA	CASSLTYEQYF	TGTGCCAGCAGCCTCACCTACGAGCAGTACTTC
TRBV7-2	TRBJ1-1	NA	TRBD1	CASSRSTGIGTEAFF	TGTGCCAGCAGCCGATCGACAGGGATAGGCACTGAAGCTTTCTTT
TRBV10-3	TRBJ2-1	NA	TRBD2	CAISTTSGGYNEQFF	TGTGCCATCAGCACCACTAGCGGGGGATATAATGAGCAGTTCTTC
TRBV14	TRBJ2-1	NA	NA	CASSAGWRDEQFF	TGTGCCAGCAGCGCCGGGTGGCGAGATGAGCAGTTCTTC
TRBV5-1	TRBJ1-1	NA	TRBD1	CASSFALTGATEAFF	TGCGCCAGCAGCTTCGCCCTTACAGGGGCTACTGAAGCTTTCTTT
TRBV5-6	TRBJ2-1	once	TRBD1	CASSLAMDRPYNEQFF	TGTGCCAGCAGCTTGGCCATGGACAGGCCCTACAATGAGCAGTTCTTC
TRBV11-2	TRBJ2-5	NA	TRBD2	CASSPNSGGLQETQYF	TGTGCCAGCAGCCCTAATAGCGGGGGCCTACAAGAGACCCAGTACTTC
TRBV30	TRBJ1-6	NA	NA	CAWSGQTLTLHF	TGTGCCTGGAGTGGGCAAACTTTAACCCTCCACTTT
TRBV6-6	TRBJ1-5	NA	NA	CASRGGSNQPQHF	TGTGCCAGCAGGGGTGGGAGCAATCAGCCCCAGCATTTT
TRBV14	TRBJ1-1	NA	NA	CASSHLGVATEAFF	TGTGCCAGCAGCCACTTAGGGGTGGCCACTGAAGCTTTCTTT
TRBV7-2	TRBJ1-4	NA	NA	CASTPGGSGKLFF	TGTGCCAGCACCCCCGGGGGAAGCGGTAAACTGTTTTTT
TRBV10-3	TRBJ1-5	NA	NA	CAISVTGSNQPQHF	TGTGCCATCAGTGTGACAGGTAGCAATCAGCCCCAGCATTTT
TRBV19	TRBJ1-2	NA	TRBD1	CASSKGQVGYGYTF	TGTGCCAGTAGTAAGGGACAGGTCGGCTATGGCTACACCTTC
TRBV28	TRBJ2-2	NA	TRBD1	CASRTGAWQLFF	TGTGCCAGCAGGACAGGGGCGTGGCAGCTGTTTTTT
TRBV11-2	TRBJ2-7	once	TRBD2	CASSLTSGGTYEQYF	TGTGCCAGCAGCTTAACTTCGGGGGGTACCTACGAGCAGTACTTC
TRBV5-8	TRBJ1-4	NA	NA	CASRPGTIPNEKLFF	TGTGCCAGCAGGCCTGGGACAATCCCTAATGAAAAACTGTTTTTT
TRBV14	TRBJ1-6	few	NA	CASSQDSWYSPLHF	TGTGCCAGCAGCCAAGATAGTTGGTATTCACCCCTCCACTTT
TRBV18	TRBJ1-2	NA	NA	CASSPPTGANYGYTF	TGTGCCAGCTCACCACCGACTGGAGCTAACTATGGCTACACCTTC
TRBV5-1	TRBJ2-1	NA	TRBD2	CASSLRTSGDNEQFF	TGCGCCAGCAGCCTCCGGACTAGCGGGGACAATGAGCAGTTCTTC
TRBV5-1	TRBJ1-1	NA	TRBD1	CASRIMGQGNTEAFF	TGCGCCAGTAGAATCATGGGACAGGGGAACACTGAAGCTTTCTTT
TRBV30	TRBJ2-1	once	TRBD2	CAWSGGADYNEQFF	TGTGCCTGGAGCGGGGGGGCCGACTACAATGAGCAGTTCTTC
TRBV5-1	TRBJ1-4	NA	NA	CASSLDRAATNEKLFF	TGCGCCAGCAGCTTGGACAGAGCAGCAACTAATGAAAAACTGTTTTTT
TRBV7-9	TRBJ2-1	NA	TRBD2	CASSLALAGTYNEQFF	TGTGCCAGCAGCTTAGCCTTAGCGGGTACCTACAATGAGCAGTTCTTC
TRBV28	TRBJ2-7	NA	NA	CASIEGGGAYEQYF	TGTGCCAGCATCGAGGGAGGTGGAGCCTACGAGCAGTACTTC
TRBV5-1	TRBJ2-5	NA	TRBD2	CASSLYFSGREETQYF	TGCGCCAGCAGCCTTTACTTTAGCGGGAGGGAAGAGACCCAGTACTTC
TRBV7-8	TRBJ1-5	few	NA	CATANLGNQPQHF	TGTGCCACCGCCAATCTGGGGAATCAGCCCCAGCATTTT
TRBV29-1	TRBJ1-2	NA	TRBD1	CSVSGQPYYGYTF	TGCAGCGTTTCGGGACAGCCTTACTATGGCTACACCTTC
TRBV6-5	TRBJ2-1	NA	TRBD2	CASSYGTSGNNEQFF	TGTGCCAGCAGTTACGGGACTAGCGGAAACAATGAGCAGTTCTTC
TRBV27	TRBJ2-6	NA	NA	CASRDSGANVLTF	TGTGCCAGCAGGGACTCTGGGGCCAACGTCCTGACTTTC
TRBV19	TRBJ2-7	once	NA	CASSDLTGNEQYF	TGTGCCAGTAGTGACTTGACGGGCAACGAGCAGTACTTC
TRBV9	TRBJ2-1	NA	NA	CASSVGTHNEQFF	TGTGCCAGCAGCGTCGGGACTCACAATGAGCAGTTCTTC
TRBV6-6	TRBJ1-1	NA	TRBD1	CASSSPRGGNTEAFF	TGTGCCAGCAGTTCCCCCAGGGGGGGGAACACTGAAGCTTTCTTT
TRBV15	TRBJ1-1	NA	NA	CATSRDGRGDTEAFF	TGTGCCACCAGCAGAGATGGGAGGGGGGACACTGAAGCTTTCTTT
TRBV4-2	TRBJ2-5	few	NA	CASSQDFGEETQYF	TGTGCCAGCAGCCAAGATTTCGGGGAAGAGACCCAGTACTTC
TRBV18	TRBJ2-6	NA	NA	CASSPPALGSGANVLTF	TGTGCCAGCTCACCACCGGCGCTAGGGTCTGGGGCCAACGTCCTGACTTTC
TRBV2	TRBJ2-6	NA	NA	CASRPTASGANVLTF	TGTGCCAGCAGACCCACAGCTTCTGGGGCCAACGTCCTGACTTTC
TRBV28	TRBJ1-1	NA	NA	CASSSPLGDTEAFF	TGTGCCAGCAGCTCCCCCCTCGGGGACACTGAAGCTTTCTTT
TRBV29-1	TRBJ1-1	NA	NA	CSATRSMNTEAFF	TGCAGCGCCACACGTAGCATGAACACTGAAGCTTTCTTT
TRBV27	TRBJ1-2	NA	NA	CASSLRGQGGYTF	TGTGCCAGCAGTTTACGGGGGCAGGGTGGCTACACCTTC